The next 9 T cell receptor beta chains were all read from a single sample in a study of identical twins. TCRdb called the 5' RACE reads again in MiXCR, with one record for every CDR3 protein. The table has approximately 220,000 distinct CDR3 sequences, 9.4% seen once; the top ten hold 4% to 6%. Material: memory (CD45RO+) T cells sorted from blood. These receptors were taken from a woman between 18 and 30 years old in good health.

This clonotype was counted many times. J is TRBJ1-1 and V is TRBV6-2 or TRBV6-3; D might be TRBD1 (5 bases). Trimming pared 3 bases from V and 4 bases from J, leaving 15 bases between. This CDR3 contains 15 residues. The germline gives CDR1 MNHEY, CDR2 SVGEGT. CDR3 in amino acids: CASSYGGTLGTEAFF. The CDR3 DNA follows: TGTGCCAGCAGTTATGGGGGGACCCTGGGCACTGAAGCTTTCTTT.

The chain recombines TRBV7-9 with TRBJ2-5; D gene uncertain. Germline V gene lookup returns CDR1 SEHNR and CDR2 FQNEAQ (reference sequence). V dropped 1 base and J dropped 4 bases, with 7 bases sitting between them. The CDR3 totals 13 residues. The CDR3 DNA follows: TGTGCCAGCAGCTTAGTCGGGTCAGAGACCCAGTACTTC. The encoded protein is CASSLVGSETQYF.

In this sample, this clonotype turned up a few times. This sequence joins TRBV6-1 and TRBJ2-5, with a tentative D call TRBD2 (6 bases). The CDR3 has 15 amino acids. Germline V gene sequence: CDR1 MNHNS, CDR2 SASEGT. V was pared by 6 bases and J by 5 bases, with 19 bases between. The DNA for the CDR3 is TGTGCCAGCAGCTTCGCGGGCGGGGCGCGGGAGACCCAGTACTTC. Translated: CASSFAGGARETQYF.

This clonotype was detected ten times or more. The chain employs TRBV5-1 and TRBJ2-3, with D hard to call. Germline lookup yields CDR1 SGHRS and CDR2 YFSETQ. Between the trimmed V and J ends, which lost 1 base and 4 bases, there was a span of 7 bases. The CDR3 loop spans 13 amino acids. The CDR3 here is CASSLYRPDTQYF. The DNA of the CDR3 is TGCGCCAGCAGCTTGTACCGTCCAGATACGCAGTATTTT.

To note about this clonotype: A much larger clone lies one base from this, so it may be a read error. Written as DNA, the CDR3 is TGTGCCTGCAGCCAAGCGATCAGCGGGGGCGTCACCGGGGAGCTGTTTTTT. Protein product: CACSQAISGGVTGELFF. This chain uses TRBV3-1 with TRBJ2-2; 8 bases line up with TRBD2. The CDR3 spans 17 residues. CDR1 and CDR2 from the germline V gene are LGHDT and YNNKEL (reference sequence).

The rearrangement joins TRBV20-1 to TRBJ2-3, with 8 bases aligning to TRBD2. This CDR3 is 16 amino acids long. Germline CDR1 and CDR2: DFQATT and SNEGSKA (reference sequence). Unmatched junction bases numbered 17, after V lost 5 bases and J lost 7 bases. In DNA, the CDR3 is TGCAGTGCTCAGACCCCGCCAAGCGGGGGTTACTATACGCAGTATTTT. It codes for CSAQTPPSGGYYTQYF.

Ten or more counts support this clonotype. The chain is built from TRBV12-3 or TRBV12-4 and TRBJ2-3; 14 bases are a match to TRBD2. The CDR3 sequence is 17 residues long. V was clipped by 7 bases and J by 2 bases; unmatched bases: 8. CDR3 bases: TGTGCCAGCACCACAGGGACTAGCGGGGGCCTCACAGATACGCAGTATTTT. The encoded protein is CASTTGTSGGLTDTQYF.

The V gene is TRBV9, the J gene TRBJ2-1; 8 nucleotides agree with TRBD2. Germline assignment: CDR1 SGDLS and CDR2 YYNGEE. CDR3 length: 17 amino acids. The J segment lost 0 bases and the V segment lost 4 bases, leaving 9 bases of the junction unmatched. The CDR3 protein is CASSREGGRSSYNEQFF. The CDR3, as DNA: TGTGCCAGCAGCAGAGAAGGCGGGAGGAGCTCCTACAATGAGCAGTTCTTC.

This clonotype was recorded at least ten times. The chain uses TRBV25-1 and TRBJ2-5, with D hard to call. CDR3 length equals 13 residues. Looked up from germline, CDR1 is MGHDK and CDR2 is SYGVNS. V lost 6 bases, J lost 2 bases, and 10 bases lay in between. CDR3 protein: CASSEVGQETQYF. In nucleotides, the CDR3 is TGTGCCAGCAGCGAAGTAGGGCAAGAGACCCAGTACTTC.